This T cell receptor beta chain is drawn from a study of PD-L1 blockade in urothelial cancer. On the study more broadly: Earlier, patients had received 0 to 3 chemotherapy regimens.

Described time point: peripheral blood 6 weeks after treatment start. The number of samples from each patient was between 1 and 8, taken pretreatment and on-treatment. The CDR3 is 14 amino acids. The V segment lost 7 bases and the J segment 12 bases; nucleotides outside the gene matches: 13. Germline-derived CDR1 and CDR2 are MNHNS and SASEGT. The data were produced by immunoSEQ multiplex PCR, yet TCRdb's version contains in-frame clones alone and is incomplete. The profile covers tens of thousands of clones, with under 85% appearing a single time and around 1.9% taken by the ten largest. This sample comprised PBMCs, obtained around atezolizumab (anti-PD-L1) treatment. The clonotype originates from a man aged 50 or older with urothelial cancer. The chain uses TRBV6-1 and TRBJ1-4; the match to TRBD1 covers 8 bases. The chain's CDR3 is CASIPGQGRGELFF. In nucleotides, the CDR3 is TGTGCCAGCATCCCCGGACAGGGTCGCGGGGAACTGTTTTTT.